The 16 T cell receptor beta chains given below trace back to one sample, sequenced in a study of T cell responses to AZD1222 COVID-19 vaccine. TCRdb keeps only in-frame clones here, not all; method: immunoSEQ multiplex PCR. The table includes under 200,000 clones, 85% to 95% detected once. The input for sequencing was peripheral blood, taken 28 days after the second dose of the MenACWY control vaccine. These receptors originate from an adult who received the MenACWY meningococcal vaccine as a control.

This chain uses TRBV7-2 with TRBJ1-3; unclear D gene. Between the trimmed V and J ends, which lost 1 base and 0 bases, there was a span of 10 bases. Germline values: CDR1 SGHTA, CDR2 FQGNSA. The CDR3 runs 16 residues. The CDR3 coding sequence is TGTGCCAGCAGCTTAGGACACCCGAGCTCTGGAAACACCATATATTTT. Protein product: CASSLGHPSSGNTIYF.

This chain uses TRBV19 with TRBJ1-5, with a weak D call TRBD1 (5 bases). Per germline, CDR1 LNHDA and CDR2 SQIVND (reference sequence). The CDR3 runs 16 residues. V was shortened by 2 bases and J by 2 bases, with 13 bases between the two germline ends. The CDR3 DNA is TGTGCCAGTAGTATATTCGGGGCTGTCGGCAATCAGCCCCAGCATTTT. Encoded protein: CASSIFGAVGNQPQHF.

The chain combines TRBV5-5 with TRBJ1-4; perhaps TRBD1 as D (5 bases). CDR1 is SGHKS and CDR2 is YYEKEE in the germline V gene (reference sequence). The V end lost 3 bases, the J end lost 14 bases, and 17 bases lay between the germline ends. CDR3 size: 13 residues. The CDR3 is CASSSDPVRDLFF. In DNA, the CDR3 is TGTGCCAGCAGCTCAGACCCTGTCAGGGATCTGTTTTTT.

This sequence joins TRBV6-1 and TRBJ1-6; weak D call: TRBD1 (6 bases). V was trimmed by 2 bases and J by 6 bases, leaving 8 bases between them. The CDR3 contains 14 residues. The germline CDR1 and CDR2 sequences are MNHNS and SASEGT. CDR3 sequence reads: CASSETRGNSPLHF. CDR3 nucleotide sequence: TGTGCCAGCAGTGAAACCAGGGGTAATTCACCCCTCCACTTT.

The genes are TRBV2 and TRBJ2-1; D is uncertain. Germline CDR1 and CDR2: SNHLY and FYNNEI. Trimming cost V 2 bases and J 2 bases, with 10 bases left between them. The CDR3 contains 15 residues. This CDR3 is CASSESGQTYNEQFF. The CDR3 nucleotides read TGTGCCAGCAGTGAAAGTGGCCAGACCTACAATGAGCAGTTCTTC.

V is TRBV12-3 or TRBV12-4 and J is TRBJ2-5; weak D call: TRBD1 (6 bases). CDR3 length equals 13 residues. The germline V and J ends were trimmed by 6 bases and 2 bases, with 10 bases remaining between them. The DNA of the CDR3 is TGTGCCAGCAGGCCGGGACAACAAGAGACCCAGTACTTC. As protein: CASRPGQQETQYF.

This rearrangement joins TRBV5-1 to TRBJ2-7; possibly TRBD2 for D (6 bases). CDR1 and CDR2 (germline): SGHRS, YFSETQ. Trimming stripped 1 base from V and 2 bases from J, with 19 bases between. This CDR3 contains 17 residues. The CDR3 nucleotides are TGCGCCAGCAGCTTGATAACGGGACTCCCAATCGCCTACGAGCAGTACTTC. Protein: CASSLITGLPIAYEQYF.

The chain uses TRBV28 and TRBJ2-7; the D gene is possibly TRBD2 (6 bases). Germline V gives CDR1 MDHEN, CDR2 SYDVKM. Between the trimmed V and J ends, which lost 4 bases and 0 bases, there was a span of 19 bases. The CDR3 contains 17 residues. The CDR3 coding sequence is TGTGCCAGCAGTTCGGGGTGGGAGCGGGCACGCTCCTACGAGCAGTACTTC. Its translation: CASSSGWERARSYEQYF.

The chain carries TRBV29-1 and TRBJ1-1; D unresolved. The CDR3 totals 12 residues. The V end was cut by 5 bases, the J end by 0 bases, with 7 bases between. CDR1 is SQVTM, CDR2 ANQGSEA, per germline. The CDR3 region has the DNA TGCAGCGTTTGCCGGTTGAACACTGAAGCTTTCTTT. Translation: CSVCRLNTEAFF.

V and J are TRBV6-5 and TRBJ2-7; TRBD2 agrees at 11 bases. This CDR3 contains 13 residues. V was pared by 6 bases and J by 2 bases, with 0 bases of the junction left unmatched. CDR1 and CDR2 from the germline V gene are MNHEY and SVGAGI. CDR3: CASRTSGTYEQYF. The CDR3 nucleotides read TGTGCCAGCAGGACTAGCGGGACCTACGAGCAGTACTTC.

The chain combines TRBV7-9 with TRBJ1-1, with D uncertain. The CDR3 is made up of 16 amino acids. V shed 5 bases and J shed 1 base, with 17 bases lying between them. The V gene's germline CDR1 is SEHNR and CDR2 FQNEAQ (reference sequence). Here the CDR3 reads CASSPGLSGWNTEAFF. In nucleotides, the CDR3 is TGTGCCAGCAGCCCCGGTTTGTCTGGCTGGAACACTGAAGCTTTCTTT.

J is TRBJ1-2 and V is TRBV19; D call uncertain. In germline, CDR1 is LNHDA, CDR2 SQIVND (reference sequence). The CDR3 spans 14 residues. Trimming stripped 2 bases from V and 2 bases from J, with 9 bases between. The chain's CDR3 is CASSIKASNYGYTF. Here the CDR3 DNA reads TGTGCCAGTAGTATAAAGGCGTCCAACTATGGCTACACCTTC. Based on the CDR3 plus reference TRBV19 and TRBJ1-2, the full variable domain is DGGITQSPKYLFRKEGQNVTLSCEQNLNHDAMYWYRQDPGQGLRLIYYSQIVNDFQKGDIAEGYSVSREKKESFPLTVTSAQKNPTAFYLCASSIKASNYGYTFGSGTRLTVV.

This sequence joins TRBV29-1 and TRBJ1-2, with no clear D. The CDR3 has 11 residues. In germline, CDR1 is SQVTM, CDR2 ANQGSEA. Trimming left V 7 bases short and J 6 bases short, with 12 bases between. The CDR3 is CSAGRVDGYTF. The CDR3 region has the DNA TGCAGCGCTGGTAGGGTAGATGGCTACACCTTC.

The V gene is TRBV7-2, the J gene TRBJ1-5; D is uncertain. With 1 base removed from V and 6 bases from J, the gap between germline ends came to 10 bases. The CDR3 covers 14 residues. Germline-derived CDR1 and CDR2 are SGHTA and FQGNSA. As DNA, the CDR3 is TGTGCCAGCAGCTTAGAAACGTTGGGTCAGCCCCAGCATTTT. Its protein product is CASSLETLGQPQHF.

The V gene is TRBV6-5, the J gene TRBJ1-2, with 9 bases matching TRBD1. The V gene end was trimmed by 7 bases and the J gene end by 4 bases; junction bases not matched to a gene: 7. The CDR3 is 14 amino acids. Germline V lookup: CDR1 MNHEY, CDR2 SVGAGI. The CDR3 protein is CASTGTGRTYGYTF. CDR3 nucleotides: TGTGCCAGCACCGGGACAGGGCGGACCTATGGCTACACCTTC.

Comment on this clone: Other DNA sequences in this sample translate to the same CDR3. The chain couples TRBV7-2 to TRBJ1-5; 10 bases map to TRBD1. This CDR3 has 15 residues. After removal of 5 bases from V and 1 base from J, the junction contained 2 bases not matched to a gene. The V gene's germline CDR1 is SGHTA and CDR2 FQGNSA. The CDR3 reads CASSPTGGSNQPQHF. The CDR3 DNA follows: TGTGCCAGCAGCCCGACAGGGGGCAGCAATCAGCCCCAGCATTTT.